These 17 T cell receptor beta chains were all obtained from the same sample, sequenced in a study of blood T cell repertoires in COVID-19 (dated by TCRdb to 2018 to 2021). The receptor library was made with the immunoSEQ multiplex PCR assay. TCRdb limited this immuneACCESS table to in-frame rearrangements with V and J called. A share of clones is missing; checked studies link under half to unresolved V genes, and the rest is unexplained. For this sample the table gives under 200,000 clones, of which approximately 87% were detected only once. In total, the top ten clones hold 6.6% of the sample. Source material: PBMCs or T cells enriched from blood (not recorded which). The receptors come from a woman between 45 and 65 years old who had recovered from COVID-19.

This chain links TRBV3-1 (or the pseudogene TRBV3-2) with TRBJ2-3; 7 nucleotides line up with TRBD2. CDR1 LGHDT and CDR2 YNNKEL come from the germline V gene (reference sequence). J was trimmed by 2 bases and V by 4 bases; bases with no gene match: 6. The CDR3 is 15 amino acids. The DNA for the CDR3 is TGTGCCAGCAGCCTAAGCGGGGCTTACACAGATACGCAGTATTTT. Its protein product is CASSLSGAYTDTQYF.

This chain uses TRBV12-3 or TRBV12-4 with TRBJ1-1, with D unresolved. The CDR3 has 13 residues. Trimming took 5 bases from V and 4 from J, leaving 11 bases between them. CDR3: CASSLRETTEAFF. The CDR3 nucleotides are TGTGCCAGCAGTCTAAGGGAGACCACTGAAGCTTTCTTT.

V and J are TRBV30 and TRBJ1-3; D perhaps matches TRBD1 (6 bases). V dropped 5 bases and J dropped 7 bases, with 15 bases sitting between them. The CDR3 contains 13 residues. The germline V gene has CDR1 GTSNPN and CDR2 SVGIG (reference sequence). In DNA, the CDR3 is TGTGCCTGGGACACAGGGAGCCGGAACACCATATATTTT. It is translated as CAWDTGSRNTIYF.

This clone came up a few times. This chain connects TRBV19 to TRBJ1-1; TRBD1 matches at 7 bases. The length of the CDR3 is 12 residues. With V trimmed by 8 bases and J by 10 bases, 10 bases remained unmatched. Germline V gene lookup returns CDR1 LNHDA and CDR2 SQIVND (reference sequence). CDR3 sequence reads: CASGFWTGSAFF. CDR3 nucleotides: TGTGCCAGTGGTTTTTGGACAGGTTCAGCTTTCTTT.

The CDR3 protein is CASSLAGGAEKLFF. CDR3 DNA sequence: TGCGCCAGCAGCTTGGCTGGCGGGGCTGAAAAACTGTTTTTT. The chain has TRBV5-1 and TRBJ1-4, with D tentatively TRBD1 (5 bases). CDR1 and CDR2 from the germline V gene are SGHRS and YFSETQ. The V and J ends lost 0 bases and 7 bases respectively, with 10 bases between them. The CDR3 is 14 amino acids.

The chain joins TRBV6-5 to TRBJ1-4; possibly TRBD1 for D (5 bases). V was trimmed by 2 bases and J by 4 bases, leaving 8 bases between them. Germline lookup yields CDR1 MNHEY and CDR2 SVGAGI. The CDR3 totals 14 residues. CDR3 residues: CASSYGGGNEKLFF. DNA of the CDR3: TGTGCCAGCAGTTACGGGGGGGGTAATGAAAAACTGTTTTTT.

This clone was counted once. CDR3 coding DNA: TGCGCCAGCAGCCAGGCAACGACAGCGAACACTGAAGCTTTCTTT. Translation: CASSQATTANTEAFF. The chain carries TRBV4-3 and TRBJ1-1; D may be TRBD1 (5 bases). Germline V gives CDR1 LGHNA, CDR2 YSLEER. The V end was cut by 3 bases, the J end by 1 base, with 12 bases between. This CDR3 region has 15 residues.

The rearrangement uses TRBV7-3 and TRBJ1-2; possible D gene TRBD1, 6 bases. V lost 5 bases, J lost 4 bases, and 14 bases lay in between. CDR3 size: 14 residues. Germline CDR1 reads SGHTA; CDR2 reads FQGTGA. CDR3 DNA sequence: TGTGCCAGCAGCAATCAGGGGAGTGGCTATGGCTACACCTTC. Protein sequence: CASSNQGSGYGYTF.

The chain joins TRBV7-2 to TRBJ2-3; D remains unclear. Germline lookup yields CDR1 SGHTA and CDR2 FQGNSA. The CDR3 spans 12 residues. V was cut by 5 bases and J by 0 bases, with 3 bases left in between. CDR3 DNA: TGTGCCAGCAGCCAAAGCACAGATACGCAGTATTTT. This sequence encodes CASSQSTDTQYF.

The chain carries TRBV5-8 and TRBJ1-2; possible D gene TRBD1, 6 bases. Germline V lookup: CDR1 SGHTS, CDR2 YDEGEE. V was pared by 0 bases and J by 0 bases, with 12 bases between. CDR3 size: 16 residues. The CDR3 reads CASSLGTGPANYGYTF. The CDR3 DNA sequence: TGTGCCAGCAGCTTGGGCACAGGGCCAGCTAACTATGGCTACACCTTC.

This clone showed up just once. The sample holds other DNA sequences that translate to the same CDR3. The chain links TRBV19 to TRBJ2-5, with TRBD2 as a possible D gene (6 bases). With 5 bases removed from V and 5 bases from J, the gap between germline ends came to 15 bases. Germline CDR1 and CDR2: LNHDA and SQIVND (reference sequence). The CDR3 is 14 amino acids. In DNA, the CDR3 is TGTGCCAGTAGTCTAGGGACTGGGCGGGAGACCCAGTACTTC. Its translation: CASSLGTGRETQYF. Full variable domain (rest looked up from reference TRBV19 and TRBJ2-5): DGGITQSPKYLFRKEGQNVTLSCEQNLNHDAMYWYRQDPGQGLRLIYYSQIVNDFQKGDIAEGYSVSREKKESFPLTVTSAQKNPTAFYLCASSLGTGRETQYFGPGTRLLVL.

This chain joins TRBV28 and TRBJ2-7; tentative D call: TRBD1 (6 bases). The CDR3 has 12 amino acids. The germline V gene has CDR1 MDHEN and CDR2 SYDVKM. V shed 7 bases and J shed 2 bases, with 9 bases lying between them. The CDR3 reads CASTRGAYEQYF. The CDR3 DNA reads TGTGCCAGCACCAGGGGAGCCTACGAGCAGTACTTC.

V gene TRBV27 combines with J gene TRBJ1-4; 7 nucleotides agree with TRBD1. V was pared by 8 bases and J by 5 bases, with 2 bases of the junction left unmatched. The CDR3 runs to 12 residues. From germline, CDR1 is MNHEY and CDR2 SMNVEV (reference sequence). As DNA, the CDR3 is TGTGCCAGCCAACAGGGGAATGAAAAACTGTTTTTT. Encoded protein: CASQQGNEKLFF.

The chain employs TRBV29-1 and TRBJ2-5; 9 bases match TRBD2. The CDR3 loop spans 13 amino acids. V was clipped by 6 bases and J by 2 bases; unmatched bases: 4. Germline CDR1 SQVTM, CDR2 ANQGSEA. The CDR3, as DNA: TGCAGCGTGGATAGCGGGGGACAAGAGACCCAGTACTTC. Translation: CSVDSGGQETQYF.

This sequence joins TRBV29-1 and TRBJ2-3; 9 positions agree with TRBD2. Germline CDR1 reads SQVTM; CDR2 reads ANQGSEA. There are 14 residues in the CDR3. J gave up 6 bases and V 4 bases, and 8 bases lay outside the gene matches. This CDR3 is CSVGLRGGLDTQYF. Here the CDR3 DNA reads TGCAGCGTTGGTTTGCGGGGGGGCCTTGATACGCAGTATTTT.

The genes are TRBV18 and TRBJ2-1; weak D call: TRBD2 (6 bases). The CDR3 length is 15 residues. V shed 0 bases and J shed 8 bases, with 14 bases lying between them. In germline, CDR1 is KGHSH, CDR2 LQKENI. This CDR3 is CASSPPSAGFYEQFF. CDR3 in DNA: TGTGCCAGCTCACCACCGAGTGCGGGGTTCTATGAGCAGTTCTTC.

The chain combines TRBV19 with TRBJ2-3; 9 nucleotides agree with TRBD2. Germline V gene data show CDR1 as LNHDA and CDR2 as SQIVND (reference sequence). This CDR3 is 18 amino acids long. Unmatched junction bases numbered 10, after V lost 3 bases and J lost 0 bases. CDR3 DNA sequence: TGTGCCAGTAGTATTAGAGCGGGGGGTCTAGCTAGCACAGATACGCAGTATTTT. Residues: CASSIRAGGLASTDTQYF.